This T cell receptor (beta chain) was retrieved from a study of read filtering for tumor transcriptome and immune sequencing. At the level of the study: Revised staging placed 8 patients in R-ISS I, some 17 in II, 6 or 7 in III. Per sample, TCR-region reads ranged about 4 to 10.27 million by IR-seq, 85 to 1273 by RNA-seq.

This clonotype occurred many times. Its antigen is not known. The germline CDR1 and CDR2 sequences are SEHNR and FQNEAQ (reference sequence). The CDR3 is made up of 15 amino acids. V dropped 0 bases and J dropped 2 bases, with 10 bases sitting between them. General study findings and limits: IR-seq and RNA-seq agreed better without single-read clonotypes.

The library was built from roughly 400 ng RNA with molecular barcoded adaptors for alpha/delta and beta/gamma chains. TCRdb re-derived calls from the reads in MiXCR, one entry per CDR3 protein. The sample carries about 38,000 distinct CDR3 sequences, 14% recorded once. This rearrangement joins TRBV7-9 to TRBJ2-5; D call uncertain. The receptor comes from a donor over 35 with multiple myeloma. Sequencing used a population of CD138-negative cells sorted from bone marrow. CDR3 bases: TGTGCCAGCAGCTTAGCCCCAGGCCCGCAAGAGACCCAGTACTTC. Residues: CASSLAPGPQETQYF.